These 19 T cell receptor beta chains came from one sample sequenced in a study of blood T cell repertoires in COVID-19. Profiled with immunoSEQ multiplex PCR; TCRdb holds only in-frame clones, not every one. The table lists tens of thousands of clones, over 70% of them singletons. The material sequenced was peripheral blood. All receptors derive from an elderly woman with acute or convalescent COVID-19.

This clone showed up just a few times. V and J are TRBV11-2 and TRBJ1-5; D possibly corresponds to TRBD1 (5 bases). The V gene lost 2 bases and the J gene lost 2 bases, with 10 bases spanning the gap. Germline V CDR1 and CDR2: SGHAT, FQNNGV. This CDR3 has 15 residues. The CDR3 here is CASSLRGGGNQPQHF. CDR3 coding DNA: TGTGCCAGCAGCTTAAGAGGAGGGGGCAATCAGCCCCAGCATTTT.

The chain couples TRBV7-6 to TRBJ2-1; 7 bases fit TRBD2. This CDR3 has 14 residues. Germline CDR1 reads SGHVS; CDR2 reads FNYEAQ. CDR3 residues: CGKPELADYNEQFF. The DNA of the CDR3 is TGTGGAAAACCTGAGCTAGCGGACTACAATGAGCAGTTCTTC.

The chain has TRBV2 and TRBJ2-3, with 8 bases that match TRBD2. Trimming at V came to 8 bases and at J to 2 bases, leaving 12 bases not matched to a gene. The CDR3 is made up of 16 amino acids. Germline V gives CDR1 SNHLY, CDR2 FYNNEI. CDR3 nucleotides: TGTGCCAGCCAACGGTCTCAGCGGGGGCTCACAGATACGCAGTATTTT. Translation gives CASQRSQRGLTDTQYF.

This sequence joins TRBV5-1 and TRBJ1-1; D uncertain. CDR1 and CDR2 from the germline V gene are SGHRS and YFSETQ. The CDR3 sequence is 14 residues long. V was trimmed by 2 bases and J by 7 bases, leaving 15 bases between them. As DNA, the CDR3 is TGCGCCAGCAGCTTCTTATCATTCGGGATTGAAGCTTTCTTT. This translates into CASSFLSFGIEAFF.

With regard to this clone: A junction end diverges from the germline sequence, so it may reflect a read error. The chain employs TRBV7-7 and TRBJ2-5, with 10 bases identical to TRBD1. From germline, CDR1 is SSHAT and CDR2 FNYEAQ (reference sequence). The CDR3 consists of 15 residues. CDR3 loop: CASRAGTGVQETQYF. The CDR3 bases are TGTGCTAGCAGGGCCGGGACAGGGGTCCAAGAGACCCAGTACTTC.

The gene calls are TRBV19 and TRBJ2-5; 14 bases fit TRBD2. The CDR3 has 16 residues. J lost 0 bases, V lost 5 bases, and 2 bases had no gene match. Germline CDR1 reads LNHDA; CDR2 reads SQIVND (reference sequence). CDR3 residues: CASSWTSGGNQETQYF. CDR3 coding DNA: TGTGCCAGTAGTTGGACTAGCGGGGGGAACCAAGAGACCCAGTACTTC.

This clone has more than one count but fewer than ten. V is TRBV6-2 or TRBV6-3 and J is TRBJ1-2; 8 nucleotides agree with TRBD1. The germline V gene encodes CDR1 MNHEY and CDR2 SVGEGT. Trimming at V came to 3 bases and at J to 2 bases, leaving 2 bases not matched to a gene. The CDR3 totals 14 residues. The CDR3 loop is CASSYRQGNYGYTF. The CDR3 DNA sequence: TGTGCCAGCAGTTATCGACAGGGGAACTATGGCTACACCTTC.

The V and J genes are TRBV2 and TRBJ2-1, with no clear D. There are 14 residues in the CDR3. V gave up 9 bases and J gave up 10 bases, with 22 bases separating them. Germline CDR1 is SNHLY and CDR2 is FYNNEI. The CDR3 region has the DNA TGTGCCAGGCGTGGCGGCCTTCATTCCGGGGAGCAGTTCTTC. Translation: CARRGGLHSGEQFF.

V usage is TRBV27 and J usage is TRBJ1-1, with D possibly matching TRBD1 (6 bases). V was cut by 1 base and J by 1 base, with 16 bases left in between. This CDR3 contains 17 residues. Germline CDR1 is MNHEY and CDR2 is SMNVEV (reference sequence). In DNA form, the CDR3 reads TGTGCCAGCAGTTTATTAGGGGGGGCTCGCGGGAACACTGAAGCTTTCTTT. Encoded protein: CASSLLGGARGNTEAFF.

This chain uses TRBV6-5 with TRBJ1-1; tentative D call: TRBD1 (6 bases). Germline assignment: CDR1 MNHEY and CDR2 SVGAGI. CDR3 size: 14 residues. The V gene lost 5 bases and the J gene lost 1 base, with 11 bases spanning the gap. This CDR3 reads CASSTGWGNTEAFF. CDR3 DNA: TGTGCCAGCAGTACAGGGTGGGGGAACACTGAAGCTTTCTTT.

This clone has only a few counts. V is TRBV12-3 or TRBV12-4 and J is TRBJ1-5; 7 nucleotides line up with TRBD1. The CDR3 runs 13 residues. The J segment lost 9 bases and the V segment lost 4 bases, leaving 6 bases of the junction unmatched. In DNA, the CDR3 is TGTGCCAGCAGTTCGGCAGGGGGACTGCCCCAGCATTTT. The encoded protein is CASSSAGGLPQHF.

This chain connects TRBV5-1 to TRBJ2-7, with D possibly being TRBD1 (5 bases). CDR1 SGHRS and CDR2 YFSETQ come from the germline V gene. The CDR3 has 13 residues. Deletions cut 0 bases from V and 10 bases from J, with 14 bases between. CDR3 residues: CASSLEGQGDQYF. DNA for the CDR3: TGCGCCAGCAGCTTGGAGGGGCAGGGTGATCAGTACTTC.

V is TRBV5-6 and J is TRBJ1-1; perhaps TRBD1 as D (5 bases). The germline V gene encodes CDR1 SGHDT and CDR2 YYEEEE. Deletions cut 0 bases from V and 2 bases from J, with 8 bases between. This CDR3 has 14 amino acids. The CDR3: CASSLGQHNTEAFF. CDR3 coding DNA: TGTGCCAGCAGCTTGGGACAGCATAACACTGAAGCTTTCTTT.

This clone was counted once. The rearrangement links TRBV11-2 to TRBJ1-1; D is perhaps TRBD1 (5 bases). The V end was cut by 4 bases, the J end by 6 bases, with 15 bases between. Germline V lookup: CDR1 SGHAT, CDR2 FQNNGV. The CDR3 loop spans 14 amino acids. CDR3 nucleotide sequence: TGTGCCAGCAGCTCATACCTAGGGGCACCTGAAGCTTTCTTT. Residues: CASSSYLGAPEAFF.

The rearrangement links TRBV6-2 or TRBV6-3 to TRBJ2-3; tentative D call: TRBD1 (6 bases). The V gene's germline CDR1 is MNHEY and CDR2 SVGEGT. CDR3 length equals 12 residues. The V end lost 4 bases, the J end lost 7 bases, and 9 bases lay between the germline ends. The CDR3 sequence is CASSSGVNTQYF. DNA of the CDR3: TGTGCCAGCAGTTCAGGGGTCAATACGCAGTATTTT.

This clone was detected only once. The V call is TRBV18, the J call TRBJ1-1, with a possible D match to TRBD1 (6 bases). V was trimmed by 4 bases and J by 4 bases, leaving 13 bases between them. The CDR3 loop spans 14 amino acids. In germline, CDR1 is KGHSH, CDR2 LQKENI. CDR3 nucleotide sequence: TGTGCCAGCTCACTCTTACAGGGCGGCACTGAAGCTTTCTTT. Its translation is CASSLLQGGTEAFF.

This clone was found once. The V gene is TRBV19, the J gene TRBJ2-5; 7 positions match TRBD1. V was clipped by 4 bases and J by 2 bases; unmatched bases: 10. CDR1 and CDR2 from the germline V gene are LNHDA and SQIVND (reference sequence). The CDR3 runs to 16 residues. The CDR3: CASSTLIGQVQETQYF. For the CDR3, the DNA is TGTGCCAGTAGTACCCTAATAGGACAGGTTCAAGAGACCCAGTACTTC.

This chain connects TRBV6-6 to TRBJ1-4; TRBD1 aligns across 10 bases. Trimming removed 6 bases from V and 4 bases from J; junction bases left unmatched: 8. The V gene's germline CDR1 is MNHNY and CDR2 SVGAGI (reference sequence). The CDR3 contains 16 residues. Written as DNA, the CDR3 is TGTGCCAGCAGCCCGACAGGGGGCGGTGGTAATGAAAAACTGTTTTTT. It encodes CASSPTGGGGNEKLFF.

As DNA, the CDR3 is TGTGCCAGCAGCCAATCCGAGGGAGCAAATGAAAAACTGTTTTTT. It yields the protein CASSQSEGANEKLFF. The V gene is TRBV3-1 (or the pseudogene TRBV3-2), the J gene TRBJ1-4; no definite D call. The CDR3 is 15 residues long. CDR1 LGHDT and CDR2 YNNKEL come from the germline V gene (reference sequence). V shed 2 bases and J shed 5 bases, with 12 bases lying between them.